This T cell receptor beta chain was observed in a study of shared clonotypes between healthy human individuals. Study-wide findings and caveats: Enrolling few donors narrowed the genetic and exposure-history diversity that was represented.

Naive-designated CD8 cells lacked CD45RO, were positively enriched for CCR7, and omitted terminally differentiated effector memory CD45RA+ cells. Healthy HIV-negative adults with no recent acute infections or vaccinations were recruited as donors. Produced via immunoSEQ multiplex PCR; TCRdb's table is partial and in-frame only. This repertoire shows about 2.1 million clones, 93% found once; its top ten account for about 1.7%. With regard to this clone: No antigen is known for it.

The V end was cut by 3 bases, the J end by 0 bases, with 14 bases between. The CDR3 is made up of 16 amino acids. CDR1 and CDR2 from the germline V gene are MNHEY and SMNVEV (reference sequence). This TCR was sampled from a man younger than 35 in good health. Some clones in this sample may be carry-over from other donors' samples. The V call is TRBV27, the J call TRBJ1-1, with D uncertain. Sequencing was carried out using naive CD8+ T cells from PBMCs. The CDR3 loop is CASSFRAWEMNTEAFF. The CDR3 DNA reads as TGTGCCAGCAGTTTTCGGGCTTGGGAAATGAACACTGAAGCTTTCTTT.